Each of the 26 T cell receptor beta chains below was sequenced from the same sample in a study of CDR3 diversity in severe acne. TCRdb re-derived calls from the PCR reads in MiXCR, one entry per CDR3 protein. The table records about 86,000 distinct CDR3 sequences, 45% to 60% of them present only once. Source material: blood. These receptors originate from a male donor in good health, without acne.

Points on this clonotype: An end of the junction differs from the germline gene, which may be a read error. This chain links TRBV7-2 with TRBJ1-2; 12 nucleotides agree with TRBD1. This CDR3 has 19 amino acids. CDR1 and CDR2 from the germline V gene are SGHTA and FQGNSA. The CDR3 nucleotides read TGCGCCAGCAGCCAAGAAGCCGGGACAGGGGGCTTCGGTAACTATGGCTACACCTTC. Amino acid sequence: CASSQEAGTGGFGNYGYTF.

With regard to this clonotype: The DNA is left out, because the CDR3 cannot be placed on it with certainty; the CDR3 is given as TCRdb lists it. The chain has TRBV7-3 and TRBJ2-2; TRBD1 reflects the table's D call only, with no check against the DNA. Germline CDR1 SGHTA, CDR2 FQGTGA. The CDR3 has 19 amino acids, counting both end residues. CDR3 loop: CASRPSGGSYEQYFGELFF.

This chain connects TRBV2 to TRBJ1-2; TRBD1 aligns across 8 bases. V dropped 3 bases and J dropped 6; count of bases not matched to a gene: 3. This CDR3 region has 13 residues. CDR1 SNHLY and CDR2 FYNNEI come from the germline V gene. The DNA of the CDR3 is TGTGCCAGCAGTGAGCGCAGGGGGCATGGCTACACCTTC. It yields the protein CASSERRGHGYTF.

This chain uses TRBV6-1 with TRBJ1-2, with D perhaps matching TRBD1 (5 bases). The germline V gene encodes CDR1 MNHNS and CDR2 SASEGT. This CDR3 contains 14 residues. The V and J ends lost 5 bases and 8 bases respectively, with 18 bases between them. In nucleotides, the CDR3 is TGTGCCAGCAGTTTAAGCAAGGCGGGACTAGGCTACACCTTC. It translates to CASSLSKAGLGYTF.

This clonotype is labeled as medium-sized (0.01 to 0.1%). CDR3 DNA: TGCAGTGCTAGAGTAGGCAGCTATGGCTACACCTTC. Encoded protein: CSARVGSYGYTF. The gene calls are TRBV20-1 and TRBJ1-2; D not resolved. V shed 1 base and J shed 4 bases, with 7 bases lying between them. This CDR3 region has 12 residues. Germline V gives CDR1 DFQATT, CDR2 SNEGSKA (reference sequence).

Turning to this clonotype: One end of the junction does not line up with germline, which may come from a read error. The chain recombines TRBV9 with TRBJ2-5; 10 nucleotides agree with TRBD2. The CDR3 consists of 15 residues. Per the germline V gene, CDR1 is SGDLS and CDR2 is YYNGEE. For the CDR3, the DNA is TGTGCCAGCAGCACCCCCGGGACTAGCGAAGAGACCCAGTGCTTC. Encoded protein: CASSTPGTSEETQCF.

This clonotype was seen repeatedly, ten times or more. This rearrangement joins TRBV18 to TRBJ1-2, with TRBD1 as a possible D gene (5 bases). The CDR3 has 14 amino acids. Trimming cost V 0 bases and J 4 bases, with 9 bases left between them. Germline V gives CDR1 KGHSH, CDR2 LQKENI. The CDR3 spells CASSPPSRVYGYTF. The CDR3 bases are TGTGCCAGCTCACCACCGTCCAGGGTCTATGGCTACACCTTC. Variable domain in full (rest from reference TRBV18 and TRBJ1-2): NAGVMQNPRHLVRRRGQEARLRCSPMKGHSHVYWYRQLPEEGLKFMVYLQKENIIDESGMPKERFSAEFPKEGPSILRIQQVVRGDSAAYFCASSPPSRVYGYTFGSGTRLTVV.

Turning to this clonotype: A much larger clone lies one base from this, so it may be a read error. The J gene is TRBJ1-2, the V gene TRBV2, with TRBD1 identical over 8 bases. The trim removed 7 bases at V and 11 bases at J, leaving 12 bases unmatched. The CDR3 is made up of 13 amino acids. The germline gives CDR1 SNHLY, CDR2 FYNNEI. CDR3 in amino acids: CASNDDRGGGYTF. CDR3 in DNA: TGTGCCAGCAACGACGACAGGGGAGGGGGATACACCTTC.

V is TRBV20-1 and J is TRBJ2-7; 8 bases are a match to TRBD2. Germline V gives CDR1 DFQATT, CDR2 SNEGSKA (reference sequence). This CDR3 has 14 amino acids. J gave up 2 bases and V 3 bases, and 6 bases lay outside the gene matches. The CDR3 reads CSARIAGPAYEQYF. CDR3 bases: TGCAGTGCTAGGATAGCGGGGCCTGCCTACGAGCAGTACTTC.

The rearrangement uses TRBV27 and TRBJ1-2, with D possibly matching TRBD1 (6 bases). Germline V gives CDR1 MNHEY, CDR2 SMNVEV (reference sequence). Trimming stripped 5 bases from V and 6 bases from J, with 13 bases between. The CDR3 length is 13 residues. As DNA, the CDR3 is TGTGCCAGCAGTCTGGGGGCCCAGGATGGCTACACCTTC. Translated: CASSLGAQDGYTF.

This clonotype was observed many times. CDR3 in amino acids: CASSWETGWNEQFF. CDR3 DNA: TGTGCCAGCAGCTGGGAGACAGGGTGGAATGAGCAGTTCTTC. The chain uses TRBV5-8 and TRBJ2-1, with 7 bases aligning to TRBD1. Trimming took 3 bases from V and 7 from J; bases not matched to a gene: 7. This CDR3 has 14 amino acids. Looked up from germline, CDR1 is SGHTS and CDR2 is YDEGEE.

This rearrangement joins TRBV5-1 to TRBJ1-2; D unclear. Trimming stripped 2 bases from V and 4 bases from J, with 12 bases between. This CDR3 is 14 amino acids long. The germline CDR1 and CDR2 sequences are SGHRS and YFSETQ. The CDR3 sequence is CASSLPGNPYGYTF. As DNA, the CDR3 is TGCGCCAGCAGCTTACCCGGGAACCCCTATGGCTACACCTTC.

The count of this clonotype is one. CDR3 nucleotides: TGCAGCGTTGAGGACGGCGGTTACGAGCAGTACTTC. This codes for CSVEDGGYEQYF. The V and J genes are TRBV29-1 and TRBJ2-7; D is uncertain. This CDR3 region has 12 residues. Trimming took off 3 bases at V and 4 bases at J, with 10 bases between the two ends. Germline loops: CDR1 SQVTM, CDR2 ANQGSEA.

The gene calls are TRBV2 and TRBJ1-1; D not resolved. CDR3 length equals 14 residues. Germline CDR1 is SNHLY and CDR2 is FYNNEI. Trimming took off 5 bases at V and 0 bases at J, with 10 bases between the two ends. The DNA for the CDR3 is TGTGCCAGCAGTCAGAGCCAGTTGAACACTGAAGCTTTCTTT. Translating it yields CASSQSQLNTEAFF.

The V gene is TRBV7-9, the J gene TRBJ2-5, with TRBD2 matching over 8 bases. V shed 2 bases, J shed 4 bases, and the junction held 3 bases outside the gene matches. Per the germline V gene, CDR1 is SEHNR and CDR2 is FQNEAQ (reference sequence). The CDR3 loop spans 14 amino acids. CDR3 in amino acids: CASSLTAGAETQYF. The CDR3 region has the DNA TGTGCCAGCAGCTTAACAGCGGGAGCAGAGACCCAGTACTTC.

This clonotype was counted only a few times. The rearrangement links TRBV5-1 to TRBJ2-3, with 7 bases identical to TRBD2. CDR1 and CDR2 (germline): SGHRS, YFSETQ. The CDR3 covers 14 residues. Trimming removed 5 bases from V and 3 bases from J; junction bases left unmatched: 6. The CDR3 DNA sequence: TGCGCCAGCAGGGGGGGGGGGGGGACAGATACGCAGTATTTT. Protein product: CASRGGGGTDTQYF.

The CDR3: CASRTGPESYGYTF. The CDR3 DNA is TGTGCCAGCAGAACCGGACCCGAATCCTATGGCTACACCTTC. The chain carries TRBV7-9 and TRBJ1-2, with D unresolved. The CDR3 totals 14 residues. V was trimmed by 6 bases and J by 4 bases, leaving 15 bases between them. The germline V gene encodes CDR1 SEHNR and CDR2 FQNEAQ (reference sequence).

The CDR3 coding sequence is TGTGCCAGCAGCCGCCGGGACGGGGATGAAGCTTTCTTT. Translating it yields CASSRRDGDEAFF. The chain links TRBV25-1 to TRBJ1-1; D is perhaps TRBD1 (5 bases). Germline V lookup: CDR1 MGHDK, CDR2 SYGVNS. Trimming took 6 bases from V and 7 from J, leaving 15 bases between them. The CDR3 is made up of 13 amino acids. Based on the CDR3 plus reference TRBV25-1 and TRBJ1-1, the full variable domain is EADIYQTPRYLVIGTGKKITLECSQTMGHDKMYWYQQDPGMELHLIHYSYGVNSTEKGDLSSESTVSRIRTEHFPLTLESARPSHTSQYLCASSRRDGDEAFFGQGTRLTVV.

This clonotype was picked up a small number of times. This chain joins TRBV5-1 and TRBJ2-7, with D perhaps TRBD1 (6 bases). Germline CDR1 and CDR2: SGHRS and YFSETQ. The length of the CDR3 is 15 residues. V was clipped by 0 bases and J by 0 bases, with 10 bases between them. Here the CDR3 DNA reads TGCGCCAGCAGCTTGGTGGCAGGGGACTCCTACGAGCAGTACTTC. This sequence encodes CASSLVAGDSYEQYF.

This clonotype was detected many times. The genes are TRBV6-2 or TRBV6-3 and TRBJ2-3, with TRBD2 matching 7 bases. This CDR3 is 15 amino acids long. V lost 6 bases to trimming and J lost 3 bases; unmatched junction nucleotides: 9. CDR1 and CDR2 from the germline V gene are MNHEY and SVGEGT. The CDR3 DNA reads as TGTGCCAGCAGAGGCCTAGCGGAATCAACAGATACGCAGTATTTT. Encoded protein: CASRGLAESTDTQYF.

The rearrangement joins TRBV7-9 to TRBJ1-1; no reliable D call. Trimming cost V 5 bases and J 4 bases, with 8 bases left between them. Germline V CDR1 and CDR2: SEHNR, FQNEAQ (reference sequence). This CDR3 is 12 amino acids long. DNA of the CDR3: TGTGCCAGCAGCGAGGGCGTCACTGAAGCTTTCTTT. Its translation: CASSEGVTEAFF.

A single count supports this clonotype. The chain recombines TRBV19 with TRBJ2-2; a possible D gene is TRBD1 (6 bases). This CDR3 region has 16 residues. Germline V lookup: CDR1 LNHDA, CDR2 SQIVND (reference sequence). The V end lost 7 bases, the J end lost 2 bases, and 17 bases lay between the germline ends. The CDR3 reads CASTRLATGNTGELFF. DNA for the CDR3: TGTGCCAGTACCCGGTTGGCGACAGGCAACACCGGGGAGCTGTTTTTT.

There are many counts of this clonotype. The V and J genes are TRBV18 and TRBJ2-7; TRBD2 aligns across 8 bases. V shed 1 base, J shed 3 bases, and the junction held 5 bases outside the gene matches. Germline V gene lookup returns CDR1 KGHSH and CDR2 LQKENI. The CDR3 has 15 residues. The CDR3 spells CASSPRGLGGYEQYF. The CDR3 bases are TGTGCCAGCTCACCACGGGGACTAGGAGGCTACGAGCAGTACTTC.

This clonotype was detected many times. This could be a read error, since a much larger clone is one nucleotide away. The rearrangement uses TRBV5-4 and TRBJ1-1; the D gene is possibly TRBD1 (6 bases). CDR1 is SGHNT and CDR2 is YYREEE in the germline V gene (reference sequence). This CDR3 has 13 residues. Written as DNA, the CDR3 is TGTGCCAGCAGACAGGGTCCGGACACTGAAGCTTCCTTT. Amino acid sequence: CASRQGPDTEASF.

The sample holds many counts of this clonotype. The chain has TRBV28 and TRBJ2-7; a possible D gene is TRBD2 (6 bases). CDR1 and CDR2 (germline): MDHEN, SYDVKM. The germline V and J ends were trimmed by 4 bases and 9 bases, with 25 bases remaining between them. This CDR3 is 16 amino acids long. The DNA for the CDR3 is TGTGCCAGCAGTTCCCCTTTTCCTTCGGGACTCGAAGGGCAGTACTTC. This encodes CASSSPFPSGLEGQYF.

The chain has TRBV15 and TRBJ1-2, with D unresolved. The CDR3 spans 13 residues. Trimming shortened V by 0 bases and J by 0 bases, and 2 bases separated the two germline ends. Germline V gene sequence: CDR1 LNHNV, CDR2 YYDKDF (reference sequence). The CDR3 is CATSRDTNYGYTF. The CDR3 bases are TGTGCCACCAGCAGAGACACTAACTATGGCTACACCTTC.